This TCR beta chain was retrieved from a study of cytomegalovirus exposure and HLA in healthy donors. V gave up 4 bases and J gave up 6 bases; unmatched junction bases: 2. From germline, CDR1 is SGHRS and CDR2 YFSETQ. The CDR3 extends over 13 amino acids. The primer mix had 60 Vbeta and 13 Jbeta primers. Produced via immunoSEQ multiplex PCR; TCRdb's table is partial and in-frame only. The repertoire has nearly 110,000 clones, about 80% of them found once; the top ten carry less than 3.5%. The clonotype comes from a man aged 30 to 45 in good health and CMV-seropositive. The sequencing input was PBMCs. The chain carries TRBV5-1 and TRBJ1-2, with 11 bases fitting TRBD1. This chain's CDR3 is CASSRDRGNGYTF. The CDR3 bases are TGCGCCAGCAGCCGGGACAGGGGGAATGGCTACACCTTC.